The T cell receptor (beta chain) described here comes from a study of shared clonotypes between healthy human individuals. Turning to this clone: The sample carries other DNA sequences with the same CDR3.

Deep level was the assay's run setting. Sequencing was performed with immunoSEQ multiplex PCR; in TCRdb, only in-frame clones are kept and a portion is missing. The sample has 2 million to 2.5 million clones, approximately 95% seen once; the top ten hold 0.35% to 0.5%. Adult Caucasians living in Nashville, Tennessee made up all of the donors. There are 11 residues in the CDR3. V was trimmed by 1 base and J by 5 bases, leaving 5 bases between them. CDR1 GTSNPN and CDR2 SVGIG come from the germline V gene (reference sequence). The sequenced sample was naive CD4+ T cells from PBMCs. The subset denotes: CD45RA+ positively selected. This sequence originates from a man in his late teens or twenties in good health. Some clones in this sample may be carry-over from other donors' samples. The J gene is TRBJ1-1, the V gene TRBV30; D remains ambiguous. For the CDR3, the DNA is TGTGCCTGGAGTGGTAGGACTGAAGCTTTCTTT. Its translation is CAWSGRTEAFF. The full variable domain, its missing parts supplied by reference TRBV30 and TRBJ1-1, is SQTIHQWPATLVQPVGSPLSLECTVEGTSNPNLYWYRQAAGRGLQLLFYSVGIGQISSEVPQNLSASRPQDRQFILSSKKLLLSDSGFYLCAWSGRTEAFFGQGTRLTVV.